This T cell receptor (beta chain) was sequenced during a study of T cells in Graves' hyperthyroidism and ophthalmopathy (dated by TCRdb to between 2018 and 2021). Study-level background: Peripheral blood was collected at initial diagnosis, before any treatment. A discovery cohort of about a hundred patients, roughly 45 with Graves' ophthalmopathy and about 60 with stable Graves' hyperthyroidism, was used to find distinguishing TCR V-J signatures. An independent validation cohort of 18 to 20 hyperthyroidism patients and approximately 16 patients who later progressed to ophthalmopathy tested prospective prediction of ophthalmopathy. TCR Vbeta CDR3 sequencing of fewer than 150 peripheral blood samples (approximately 44 ophthalmopathy, around 80 hyperthyroidism and roughly 17 progressor patients) is reported in the paper. After sampling, hyperthyroidism patients received methimazole starting at 30 mg daily, and ophthalmopathy patients received high-dose intravenous methylprednisolone. The approximately 90 discovery patients were divided at random into training and test sets in a 7:3 ratio. The study also compared thyroid tissue and blood T-cell repertoires from about six Graves' hyperthyroidism patients. Study-wide conclusions, independent of this receptor: A 13 V-J signature model separated ophthalmopathy from stable hyperthyroidism, with roughly 88% sensitivity and roughly 84% specificity in cross-validation and 80%/75% in testing. In validation, progression to ophthalmopathy was predicted by the model with nearly 71% sensitivity and 72.22% specificity, a median of around 5.9 months before onset. Most expanded thyroid clonotypes (frequency above 0.001) were also detected in blood, a finding suggesting that blood repertoires may reflect thyroid immune responses. No statistical method was used to fix the sample size in advance, and group allocation was not hidden from the investigators.

Stable Graves' hyperthyroidism was defined as no progression to ophthalmopathy during 18 months of follow-up. The hyperthyroidism patients were between 18 and 65 years old and newly diagnosed, with a disease duration of less than 2 months. Patients with uncontrolled infections, other autoimmune diseases, pregnancy or lactation were excluded. Diagnoses were established on the basis of clinical symptoms, serum thyroxine and TRAb, thyroid ultrasound, and orbital computed tomography. PBMCs were isolated from about 9.2 ml of fresh peripheral blood by Ficoll-Paque density gradient centrifugation. Trizol reagent was used to extract total RNA, and RNA quality was then checked on an Agilent 2100 Bioanalyzer. To note about this clonotype: Its recognized antigen is unknown. The record has no base qualities; no much larger clone is one base away.

V trim: 2 bases; J trim: 4 bases; unmatched bases: 4. Taken from the germline V gene, the CDR1 and CDR2 loops are MNHEY and SVGAGI. The CDR3 contains 14 residues, cysteine and phenylalanine counted. The kept DNA is CDR3 alone, 42 bases in frame from the first base. Amplification of TCR beta CDR3 regions was carried out from RNA transcripts. For the first round of RT-PCR on the TCR CDR3, the HTBI primer set was used together with the Qiagen OneStep RT-PCR kit. Libraries were constructed in a second round of multiplex PCR, after which size selection and purification were carried out. Libraries were sequenced paired-end with 100 bp reads on an Illumina HiSeq2000. The authors processed their data as follows. SOAPnuke was used to process the raw data, removing reads that contained adapters or uncalled bases, had a mean Phred below 15, or lacked an exact match to the constant primer or identifier. High-quality paired reads were merged with COPE v1.2.5, and unique nucleotide sequences were defined as clonotypes. MiTCR v1.1 was used to align clonotypes to the IMGT TRBV, TRBD and TRBJ reference segments. The analysis included only V-J combinations with a frequency above 0.0001, which together covered 99% to 99.2% of the repertoires. The TCS score was defined as F50 (clonal expansion) divided by E x V (chaos), with BLOSUM62-based TCRdist calculated between CDR3 peptides within each V-J. Welch's t-statistics and random forest reduced fewer than 550 V-J features to about 13, which were used in a naive Bayes classifier (R e1071). TCRdb cleaned the public reads at Q25 with fastp, built clones with MiXCR and kept in-frame beta chains. Rows are combined by CDR3 protein, so each entry shows the most common genes and DNA. TCRdb, not the authors, supplied the V and J calls. A total of some 620,000 distinct CDR3 sequences appear in this sample, 16% of them only once. Clones ranked in the top ten supply 3.5% to 4% of the sample.

The sequence came from a woman in her twenties or thirties with Graves' hyperthyroidism. The chain employs TRBV6-5 and TRBJ1-1, with 7 middle bases fitting TRBD1. The source material was blood. The CDR3: CASSYGRGPTEAFF. The bases are TGTGCCAGCAGTTACGGGAGGGGGCCCACTGAAGCTTTCTTT.